The 21 T cell receptor beta chains below were found in one sample sequenced in a study of regulatory T cells in long-lasting Graves disease. Indicated time point: newly diagnosed GD, antithyroid drugs for less than 3 months. Extracted PBMC RNA gave rise to the TCR library. iRepertoire HTBI primers and Arm-PCR of CDR3 regions built TCR beta libraries. TCRdb fed the multiplex PCR reads into MiXCR, producing one record per CDR3 protein. The table lists under 450,000 distinct CDR3 sequences, 15% to 20% of them singletons. The same sample was also used in a study of T cells in Graves' hyperthyroidism and ophthalmopathy.

The input for sequencing was peripheral blood mononuclear cells (PBMCs), taken at new diagnosis, from a patient treated with antithyroid drugs. The receptors were gathered from a young woman with Graves disease.

With respect to this clonotype: A clone one base away is much larger, so this may be a read error. The chain joins TRBV18 to TRBJ1-5, with a weak D call TRBD1 (5 bases). The CDR3 length is 15 residues. Germline CDR1 KGHSH, CDR2 LQKENI. In DNA, the CDR3 is TGTGCCAGCTCACCAAGAGGGGAGGGCAATCGGCCCCAGCATTTT. As protein: CASSPRGEGNRPQHF.

Ten or more counts support this clonotype. The chain joins TRBV30 to TRBJ1-2; D gene ambiguous. The CDR3 contains 12 residues. Trimming stripped 3 bases from V and 8 bases from J, with 13 bases between. Germline V lookup: CDR1 GTSNPN, CDR2 SVGIG (reference sequence). For the CDR3, the DNA is TGTGCCTGGAGCCGTCCCGCTGAGGGCTACACCTTC. This encodes CAWSRPAEGYTF.

The chain joins TRBV7-6 to TRBJ2-1; no definite D call. The germline V gene encodes CDR1 SGHVS and CDR2 FNYEAQ. The CDR3 is 14 residues long. Trimming stripped 6 bases from V and 9 bases from J, with 18 bases between. CDR3 nucleotide sequence: TGTGCCAGCAGTGGCGACTCGCGATTGGGTGAGCAGTTCTTC. Protein: CASSGDSRLGEQFF.

As to this clonotype: A much larger clone differs from this one at a single base, so this may be a read error. This rearrangement joins TRBV28 to TRBJ2-5; D gene ambiguous. The CDR3 extends over 13 amino acids. Germline V gene data show CDR1 as MDHEN and CDR2 as SYDVKM. Trimming left V 2 bases short and J 6 bases short, with 10 bases between. The CDR3 nucleotides are TGTGCCAGCAGTTTAGTTACCATCCAGACCCAGTACTTC. It codes for CASSLVTIQTQYF.

The sample holds many counts of this clonotype. The J gene is TRBJ2-5, the V gene TRBV18, with unresolved D. Germline V lookup: CDR1 KGHSH, CDR2 LQKENI. The V end lost 2 bases, the J end lost 5 bases, and 6 bases lay between the germline ends. The CDR3 is made up of 12 amino acids. This chain's CDR3 is CASSPVRETQYF. The CDR3, as DNA: TGTGCCAGCTCACCAGTGAGGGAGACCCAGTACTTC.

The rearrangement links TRBV10-3 to TRBJ2-1; possibly TRBD2 for D (5 bases). The length of the CDR3 is 14 residues. The V gene's germline CDR1 is ENHRY and CDR2 SYGVKD. With 8 bases removed from V and 9 bases from J, the gap between germline ends came to 20 bases. The CDR3 is CAISAWGREGEQFF. Here the CDR3 DNA reads TGTGCCATCTCCGCTTGGGGTCGAGAGGGTGAGCAGTTCTTC.

This clonotype appeared a few times. The V and J genes are TRBV14 and TRBJ2-7; the match to TRBD1 covers 10 bases. V lost 1 base, J lost 3 bases, and 3 bases stayed unmatched. The CDR3 spans 15 residues. Germline lookup yields CDR1 SGHDN and CDR2 FVKESK. The CDR3 here is CASSQVGDRGYEQYF. The DNA for the CDR3 is TGTGCCAGCAGCCAAGTCGGGGACAGGGGCTACGAGCAGTACTTC.

This clonotype was found many times. The chain carries TRBV30 and TRBJ2-7, with D perhaps being TRBD1 or TRBD2 (6 bases each). The CDR3 runs to 12 residues. CDR1 is GTSNPN, CDR2 SVGIG, per germline (reference sequence). V lost 1 base and J 7 bases, leaving 11 bases between the germline ends. The CDR3, as DNA: TGTGCCTGGAGTGCGGGGGCGGATGAGCAGTACTTC. It encodes CAWSAGADEQYF.

In this sample, this clonotype turned up many times. The J gene is TRBJ2-7, the V gene TRBV6-1; tentative D call: TRBD2 (5 bases). The germline V and J ends were trimmed by 1 base and 4 bases, with 14 bases remaining between them. The CDR3 runs 15 residues. Germline V gene lookup returns CDR1 MNHNS and CDR2 SASEGT. CDR3 in amino acids: CASSEDTGSGYEQYF. Written as DNA, the CDR3 is TGTGCCAGCAGTGAAGACACGGGATCTGGGTACGAGCAGTACTTC.

The chain is built from TRBV19 and TRBJ1-3, with D hard to call. Trimming left V 5 bases short and J 1 base short, with 15 bases between. This CDR3 region has 16 residues. Germline values: CDR1 LNHDA, CDR2 SQIVND (reference sequence). Here the CDR3 reads CASSELMSLSGNTIYF. In DNA form, the CDR3 reads TGTGCCAGTAGTGAACTGATGAGTCTTTCTGGAAACACCATATATTTT.

This clonotype was counted ten times or more. The J gene is TRBJ1-1, the V gene TRBV12-3 or TRBV12-4, with D hard to call. V was cut by 6 bases and J by 9 bases, with 11 bases left in between. The CDR3 loop spans 11 amino acids. CDR3: CASRDTLKAFF. The CDR3, as DNA: TGTGCCAGCAGAGACACCTTAAAAGCTTTCTTT.

This clonotype was counted ten times or more. The rearrangement uses TRBV5-1 and TRBJ2-3; 10 nucleotides agree with TRBD2. The V gene end was trimmed by 0 bases and the J gene end by 2 bases; junction bases not matched to a gene: 3. CDR3 length: 16 amino acids. Germline loops: CDR1 SGHRS, CDR2 YFSETQ. This chain's CDR3 is CASSLGSGGLTDTQYF. Written as DNA, the CDR3 is TGCGCCAGCAGCTTGGGTAGCGGGGGGCTCACAGATACGCAGTATTTT.

Comments on this clonotype: A much more abundant neighbour one base away suggests this may be a read error. This sequence joins TRBV7-9 and TRBJ2-5; 9 nucleotides align to TRBD2. Germline CDR1 and CDR2: SEHNR and FQNEAQ (reference sequence). CDR3 length: 12 amino acids. CDR3 DNA: TGTGCCGGCAGCACCGGGGTAGCGGGAGTGTACTTC. Translating it yields CAGSTGVAGVYF.

This clonotype was picked up a small number of times. This chain links TRBV28 with TRBJ1-3; D is ambiguous. The CDR3 covers 12 residues. Trimming cost V 1 base and J 5 bases, with 3 bases left between them. The germline V gene encodes CDR1 MDHEN and CDR2 SYDVKM. The DNA for the CDR3 is TGTGCCAGCAGTTTATCAAGAAACACCATATATTTT. Its protein product is CASSLSRNTIYF. Full variable domain (missing parts from reference TRBV28 and TRBJ1-3): DVKVTQSSRYLVKRTGEKVFLECVQDMDHENMFWYRQDPGLGLRLIYFSYDVKMKEKGDIPEGYSVSREKKERFSLILESASTNQTSMYLCASSLSRNTIYFGEGSWLTVV.

This clonotype has a count of ten or more. The V call is TRBV18, the J call TRBJ2-7, with 7 bases identical to TRBD1. CDR3 length equals 14 residues. V lost 3 bases and J lost 2; bases outside the gene matches: 4. Germline loops: CDR1 KGHSH, CDR2 LQKENI. CDR3 DNA sequence: TGTGCCAGCTCACCTGGGGGACAGACCTACGAGCAGTACTTC. Translated: CASSPGGQTYEQYF.

The rearrangement joins TRBV10-2 to TRBJ2-7; maybe TRBD2 (5 bases). CDR1 and CDR2 from the germline V gene are WSHSY and SAAADI. V lost 7 bases to trimming and J lost 6 bases, with 13 bases between them. CDR3 length equals 12 residues. The CDR3 nucleotides are TGCGCCAGCACGGCGGGTGCGGGCGAGCAGTACTTC. As protein: CASTAGAGEQYF.

The chain links TRBV5-1 to TRBJ2-2; TRBD2 matches at 8 bases. This CDR3 is built from 16 residues. After removal of 4 bases from V and 6 bases from J, the junction contained 11 bases not matched to a gene. Germline V gene lookup returns CDR1 SGHRS and CDR2 YFSETQ. The DNA of the CDR3 is TGCGCCAGCAGCACCCCGCCCGGGGGGGCCCCCGGGGAGCTGTTTTTT. Translating gives CASSTPPGGAPGELFF.

This clonotype was seen repeatedly, ten times or more. V usage is TRBV7-2 and J usage is TRBJ1-2; D is uncertain. CDR3 length: 13 residues. Between the trimmed V and J ends, which lost 3 bases and 2 bases, there was a span of 7 bases. From germline, CDR1 is SGHTA and CDR2 FQGNSA. The CDR3 is CASSFDKNYGYTF. For the CDR3, the DNA is TGTGCCAGCAGCTTCGACAAGAACTATGGCTACACCTTC.

The chain couples TRBV5-6 to TRBJ2-5; TRBD2 matches 12 bases. The CDR3 is 15 residues long. CDR1 is SGHDT, CDR2 YYEEEE, per germline. V gave up 4 bases and J gave up 3 bases; unmatched junction bases: 4. Here the CDR3 reads CASSVLAGGKETQYF. Here the CDR3 DNA reads TGTGCCAGCAGCGTACTAGCGGGGGGAAAAGAGACCCAGTACTTC.

This sequence joins TRBV20-1 and TRBJ1-4; 12 bases are a match to TRBD1. The CDR3 spans 15 residues. Germline V CDR1 and CDR2: DFQATT, SNEGSKA (reference sequence). V dropped 3 bases and J dropped 7; count of bases not matched to a gene: 6. DNA of the CDR3: TGCAGTGCTAGTGAGGGGACAGGGGGCGGTGAAAAACTGTTTTTT. It specifies CSASEGTGGGEKLFF.

The V gene is TRBV6-2 or TRBV6-3, the J gene TRBJ2-6; D could derive from TRBD1 or TRBD2 (5 bases each). Germline V CDR1 and CDR2: MNHEY, SVGEGT. Trimming removed 2 bases at V and 2 bases at J, with 16 bases between. The CDR3 runs to 18 residues. Here the CDR3 DNA reads TGTGCCAGCAGTTACCTTTCGAGGGGAGAGGCTGGGGCCAACGTCCTGACTTTC. Translating gives CASSYLSRGEAGANVLTF.